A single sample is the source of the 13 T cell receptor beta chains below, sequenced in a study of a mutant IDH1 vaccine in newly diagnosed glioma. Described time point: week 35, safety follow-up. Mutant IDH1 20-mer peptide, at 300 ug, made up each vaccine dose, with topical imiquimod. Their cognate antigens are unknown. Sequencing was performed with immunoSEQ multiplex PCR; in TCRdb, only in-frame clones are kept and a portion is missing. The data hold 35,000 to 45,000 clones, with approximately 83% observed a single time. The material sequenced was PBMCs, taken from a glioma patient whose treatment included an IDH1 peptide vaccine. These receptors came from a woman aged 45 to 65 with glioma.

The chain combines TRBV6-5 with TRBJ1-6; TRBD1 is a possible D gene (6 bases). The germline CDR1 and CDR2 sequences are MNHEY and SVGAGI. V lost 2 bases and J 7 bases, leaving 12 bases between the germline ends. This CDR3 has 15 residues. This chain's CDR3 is CASSYVRQGNSPLHF. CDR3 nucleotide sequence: TGTGCCAGCAGTTACGTCCGGCAGGGGAATTCACCCCTCCACTTT.

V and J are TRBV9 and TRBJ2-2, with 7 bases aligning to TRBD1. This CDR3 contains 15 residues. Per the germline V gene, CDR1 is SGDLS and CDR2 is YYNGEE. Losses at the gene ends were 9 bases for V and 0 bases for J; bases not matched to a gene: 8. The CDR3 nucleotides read TGTGCCACAAAGACAGGGAACTCGAACACCGGGGAGCTGTTTTTT. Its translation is CATKTGNSNTGELFF.

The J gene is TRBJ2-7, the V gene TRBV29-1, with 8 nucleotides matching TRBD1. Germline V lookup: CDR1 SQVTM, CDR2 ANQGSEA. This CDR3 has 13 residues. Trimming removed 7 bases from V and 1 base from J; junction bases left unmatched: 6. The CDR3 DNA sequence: TGCAGCGCAGGGGACAGGAGGTCCTACGAGCAGTACTTC. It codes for CSAGDRRSYEQYF.

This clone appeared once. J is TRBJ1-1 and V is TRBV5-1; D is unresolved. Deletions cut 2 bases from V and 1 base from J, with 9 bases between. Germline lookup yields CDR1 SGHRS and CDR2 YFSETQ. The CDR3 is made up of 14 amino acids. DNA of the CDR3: TGCGCCAGCAGCTTTTCAGGCTGGAACACTGAAGCTTTCTTT. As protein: CASSFSGWNTEAFF.

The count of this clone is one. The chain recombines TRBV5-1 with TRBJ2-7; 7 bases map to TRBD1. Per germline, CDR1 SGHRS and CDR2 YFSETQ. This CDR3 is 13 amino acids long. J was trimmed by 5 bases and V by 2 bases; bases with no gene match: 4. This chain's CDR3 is CASSFTGADEQYF. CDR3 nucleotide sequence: TGCGCCAGCAGCTTTACAGGGGCAGACGAGCAGTACTTC.

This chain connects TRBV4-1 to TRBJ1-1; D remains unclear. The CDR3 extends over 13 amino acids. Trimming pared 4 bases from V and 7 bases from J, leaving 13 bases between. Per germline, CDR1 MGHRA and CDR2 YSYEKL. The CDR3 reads CASSLEGFYEAFF. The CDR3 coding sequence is TGCGCCAGCAGCCTGGAGGGATTCTATGAAGCTTTCTTT.

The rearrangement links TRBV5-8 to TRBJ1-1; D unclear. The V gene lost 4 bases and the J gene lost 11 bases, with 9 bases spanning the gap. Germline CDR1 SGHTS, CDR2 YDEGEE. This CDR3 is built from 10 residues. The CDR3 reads CASSIRLAFF. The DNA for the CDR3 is TGTGCCAGCAGCATAAGGTTGGCTTTCTTT.

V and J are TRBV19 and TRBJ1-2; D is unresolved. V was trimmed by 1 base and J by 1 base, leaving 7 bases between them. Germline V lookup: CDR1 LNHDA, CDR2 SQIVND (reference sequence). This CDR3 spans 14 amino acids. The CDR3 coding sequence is TGTGCCAGTAGTATAGTTTTGGGTAACTATGGCTACACCTTC. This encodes CASSIVLGNYGYTF. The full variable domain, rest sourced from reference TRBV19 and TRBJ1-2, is DGGITQSPKYLFRKEGQNVTLSCEQNLNHDAMYWYRQDPGQGLRLIYYSQIVNDFQKGDIAEGYSVSREKKESFPLTVTSAQKNPTAFYLCASSIVLGNYGYTFGSGTRLTVV.

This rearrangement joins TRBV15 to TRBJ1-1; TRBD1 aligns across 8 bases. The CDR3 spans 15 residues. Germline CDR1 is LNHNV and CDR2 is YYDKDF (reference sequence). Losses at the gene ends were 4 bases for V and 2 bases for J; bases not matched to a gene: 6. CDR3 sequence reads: CATSIRQGSNTEAFF. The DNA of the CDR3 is TGTGCCACCAGCATTAGACAGGGGTCCAACACTGAAGCTTTCTTT.

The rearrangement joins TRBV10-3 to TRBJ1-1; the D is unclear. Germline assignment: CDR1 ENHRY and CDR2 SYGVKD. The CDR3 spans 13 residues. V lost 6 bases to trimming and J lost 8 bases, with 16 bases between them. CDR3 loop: CAISPHGAGEAFF. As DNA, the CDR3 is TGTGCCATCAGCCCCCACGGTGCTGGGGAAGCTTTCTTT.

CDR3 protein: CATSEGWNTQYF. CDR3 bases: TGTGCCACCAGCGAGGGGTGGAATACGCAGTATTTT. This chain links TRBV15 with TRBJ2-3; either TRBD1 or TRBD2 may fit D (5 bases each). The CDR3 is 12 residues long. The V gene's germline CDR1 is LNHNV and CDR2 YYDKDF (reference sequence). Trimming removed 5 bases at V and 7 bases at J, with 10 bases between.

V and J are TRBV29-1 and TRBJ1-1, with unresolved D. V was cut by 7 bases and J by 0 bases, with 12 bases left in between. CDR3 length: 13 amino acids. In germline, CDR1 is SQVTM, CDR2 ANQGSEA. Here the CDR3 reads CSAKSQLNTEAFF. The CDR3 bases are TGCAGCGCAAAAAGCCAGTTGAACACTGAAGCTTTCTTT.

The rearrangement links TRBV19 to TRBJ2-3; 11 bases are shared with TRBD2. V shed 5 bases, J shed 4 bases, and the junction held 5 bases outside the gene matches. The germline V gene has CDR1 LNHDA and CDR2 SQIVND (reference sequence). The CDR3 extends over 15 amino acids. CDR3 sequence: CASSPPGLAADTQYF. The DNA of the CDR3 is TGTGCCAGTAGTCCTCCGGGACTAGCGGCAGATACGCAGTATTTT.